The 26 T cell receptor beta chains below come from one sample, sequenced in a study of cytomegalovirus exposure and HLA in healthy donors. A multiplex PCR was run with 60 Vbeta primers and 13 Jbeta primers. Clones were sequenced by immunoSEQ multiplex PCR, and TCRdb holds only the in-frame ones, with some missing. The table includes about 180,000 clones, 82% detected once. The sequenced sample was PBMCs. The source is a middle-aged man in good health and CMV-seronegative.

The chain uses TRBV7-2 and TRBJ2-7; 7 bases line up with TRBD2. Trimming cost V 5 bases and J 4 bases; bases outside gene matches: 8. The CDR3 consists of 14 residues. CDR1 and CDR2 from the germline V gene are SGHTA and FQGNSA. The CDR3 region is CASSVGGFRYEQYF. CDR3 sequence (DNA): TGTGCCAGCAGCGTCGGGGGGTTTAGGTACGAGCAGTACTTC.

The chain is built from TRBV19 and TRBJ2-7; the match to TRBD2 covers 10 bases. The CDR3 totals 15 residues. V dropped 2 bases and J dropped 1; count of bases not matched to a gene: 2. Germline V lookup: CDR1 LNHDA, CDR2 SQIVND (reference sequence). The CDR3 sequence: CASSIRTSGSYEQYF. The CDR3 DNA is TGTGCCAGTAGTATAAGGACTAGCGGTTCCTACGAGCAGTACTTC.

The rearrangement uses TRBV5-1 and TRBJ2-1; D unclear. CDR3 length: 16 residues. Trimming left V 0 bases short and J 4 bases short, with 14 bases between. CDR1 SGHRS and CDR2 YFSETQ come from the germline V gene. CDR3 sequence (DNA): TGCGCCAGCAGCTTGGGAGGTGGGTCTGTTTACAATGAGCAGTTCTTC. Protein sequence: CASSLGGGSVYNEQFF.

The chain has TRBV5-1 and TRBJ1-4; D is uncertain. The V gene's germline CDR1 is SGHRS and CDR2 YFSETQ. The CDR3 spans 13 residues. Trimming cost V 1 base and J 6 bases, with 7 bases left between them. As DNA, the CDR3 is TGCGCCAGCAGCTTGACCGGGGATGAAAAACTGTTTTTT. Translation gives CASSLTGDEKLFF.

The J gene is TRBJ1-1, the V gene TRBV11-2, with D unclear. Germline CDR1 is SGHAT and CDR2 is FQNNGV. This CDR3 is built from 15 residues. The V end lost 8 bases, the J end lost 0 bases, and 16 bases lay between the germline ends. CDR3 amino acids: CASGRASGMNTEAFF. In DNA, the CDR3 is TGTGCCAGCGGGAGGGCCAGCGGGATGAACACTGAAGCTTTCTTT.

The chain carries TRBV6-5 and TRBJ1-6; weak D call: TRBD1 (6 bases). This CDR3 spans 15 amino acids. V was cut by 6 bases and J by 7 bases, with 16 bases left in between. Germline V lookup: CDR1 MNHEY, CDR2 SVGAGI. In nucleotides, the CDR3 is TGTGCCAGCAGGTGGGGGGGGACAACCAATTCACCCCTCCACTTT. The encoded protein is CASRWGGTTNSPLHF.

This chain links TRBV11-2 with TRBJ1-1; D perhaps matches TRBD1 (5 bases). Trimming removed 3 bases at V and 0 bases at J, with 14 bases between. Germline CDR1 and CDR2: SGHAT and FQNNGV. The CDR3 loop spans 16 amino acids. CDR3 in amino acids: CASSLYKGLVNTEAFF. The DNA for the CDR3 is TGTGCCAGCAGCTTGTATAAGGGGCTGGTGAACACTGAAGCTTTCTTT.

V usage is TRBV28 and J usage is TRBJ2-1, with 8 positions matching TRBD2. J was trimmed by 4 bases and V by 7 bases; bases with no gene match: 6. Looked up from germline, CDR1 is MDHEN and CDR2 is SYDVKM. The CDR3 spans 14 residues. This chain's CDR3 is CASMGSGDYNEQFF. The CDR3 DNA sequence: TGTGCCAGCATGGGTAGCGGGGATTACAATGAGCAGTTCTTC.

This chain joins TRBV6-5 and TRBJ1-1; the D gene is possibly TRBD1 (6 bases). The CDR3 has 14 residues. With 0 bases removed from V and 11 bases from J, the gap between germline ends came to 16 bases. Germline assignment: CDR1 MNHEY and CDR2 SVGAGI. DNA of the CDR3: TGTGCCAGCAGTTACTCCAGGGGTAGGGCCGGGGCTTTCTTT. Its protein product is CASSYSRGRAGAFF.

This clone has just a few counts. The chain joins TRBV7-3 to TRBJ2-5; tentatively, D is TRBD1 (5 bases). The V and J ends lost 5 bases and 2 bases respectively, with 12 bases between them. The CDR3 is 14 residues long. Germline V CDR1 and CDR2: SGHTA, FQGTGA. The CDR3 loop is CASSPSGQQETQYF. The CDR3 nucleotides read TGTGCCAGCAGCCCCTCAGGGCAGCAAGAGACCCAGTACTTC.

The chain couples TRBV5-4 to TRBJ2-5; a possible D gene is TRBD2 (6 bases). The J call is in doubt because the DNA end fits TRBJ2-7 better. CDR1 is SGHNT and CDR2 is YYREEE in the germline V gene (reference sequence). This CDR3 region has 15 residues. The CDR3 DNA follows: TGTGCCAGCAGCTTCGGGGGTTCCCCCACCTACGAGCAGTACTTC. It is translated as CASSFGGSPTYEQYF.

This sequence joins TRBV5-1 and TRBJ2-7, with D perhaps TRBD1 (6 bases). CDR1 and CDR2 from the germline V gene are SGHRS and YFSETQ. The V gene lost 0 bases and the J gene lost 0 bases, with 16 bases spanning the gap. CDR3 length: 17 residues. The CDR3 loop reads CASSLAGAHTRSYEQYF. DNA of the CDR3: TGCGCCAGCAGCTTGGCAGGGGCCCACACCCGCTCCTACGAGCAGTACTTC.

The CDR3 bases are TGTGCCAGCAGCTTAACCCTAGCGGGGGGGGCAGATACGCAGTATTTT. This encodes CASSLTLAGGADTQYF. The gene calls are TRBV7-2 and TRBJ2-3, with 12 positions matching TRBD2. The germline CDR1 and CDR2 sequences are SGHTA and FQGNSA. V was pared by 2 bases and J by 4 bases, with 4 bases of the junction left unmatched. CDR3 length equals 16 residues.

The V and J genes are TRBV6-1 and TRBJ1-1, with 8 bases that match TRBD1. This CDR3 is built from 14 residues. J lost 5 bases, V lost 5 bases, and 7 bases had no gene match. Germline CDR1 and CDR2: MNHNS and SASEGT. Here the CDR3 reads CASSPDRGGTEAFF. CDR3 DNA sequence: TGTGCCAGCAGTCCCGACAGGGGCGGGACTGAAGCTTTCTTT.

The rearrangement links TRBV5-8 to TRBJ2-6; TRBD2 is a possible D gene (5 bases). V was pared by 7 bases and J by 4 bases, with 15 bases between. Per germline, CDR1 SGHTS and CDR2 YDEGEE. The CDR3 length is 15 residues. CDR3 DNA sequence: TGTGCCAGCGGACGGGAAGCGAGAGGGGCCAACGTCCTGACTTTC. Translated: CASGREARGANVLTF. Variable domain in full (rest from reference TRBV5-8 and TRBJ2-6): EAGVTQSPTHLIKTRGQQATLRCSPISGHTSVYWYQQALGLGLQFLLWYDEGEERNRGNFPPRFSGRQFPNYSSELNVNALELEDSALYLCASGREARGANVLTFGAGSRLTVL.

The J gene is TRBJ1-6, the V gene TRBV28; the D is unclear. V was cut by 6 bases and J by 10 bases, with 13 bases left in between. The CDR3 has 13 amino acids. Germline V gene sequence: CDR1 MDHEN, CDR2 SYDVKM. The CDR3: CASRITGLSPLHF. CDR3 nucleotide sequence: TGTGCCAGCAGAATTACGGGGTTGTCACCCCTCCACTTT.

CDR3 nucleotide sequence: TGTGCCAGCAGCTCGTATTCCGCGGGGGCGAGGGAGCAGTTCTTC. Translated: CASSSYSAGAREQFF. The chain has TRBV7-6 and TRBJ2-1, with a weak D call TRBD2 (7 bases). V was clipped by 4 bases and J by 10 bases, with 20 bases between them. The germline V gene encodes CDR1 SGHVS and CDR2 FNYEAQ. This CDR3 has 15 amino acids.

The J gene is TRBJ1-5, the V gene TRBV19; D unresolved. CDR1 is LNHDA, CDR2 SQIVND, per germline (reference sequence). The CDR3 has 15 amino acids. With 3 bases removed from V and 4 bases from J, the gap between germline ends came to 13 bases. In DNA form, the CDR3 reads TGTGCCAGTAGTATGGGGAAGGAGGGTAATCAGCCCCAGCATTTT. This codes for CASSMGKEGNQPQHF.

The chain combines TRBV5-6 with TRBJ2-1; D possibly corresponds to TRBD1 (7 bases). The V end was cut by 2 bases, the J end by 6 bases, with 15 bases between. The CDR3 is made up of 15 amino acids. Germline values: CDR1 SGHDT, CDR2 YYEEEE. CDR3 coding DNA: TGTGCCAGCAGCTTTTCAGGGGGGCTGGGCAATGAGCAGTTCTTC. Its protein is CASSFSGGLGNEQFF.

This chain uses TRBV4-2 with TRBJ1-6; 7 nucleotides match TRBD1. J was trimmed by 10 bases and V by 0 bases; bases with no gene match: 3. This CDR3 is 14 amino acids long. Germline values: CDR1 LGHNA, CDR2 YNFKEQ. CDR3 protein: CASSQDDRDSPLHF. The CDR3 DNA reads TGTGCCAGCAGCCAAGATGACAGGGACTCACCCCTCCACTTT.

The chain employs TRBV14 and TRBJ2-7; weak D call: TRBD2 (6 bases). V lost 0 bases to trimming and J lost 5 bases, with 17 bases between them. Germline CDR1 reads SGHDN; CDR2 reads FVKESK. The CDR3 loop spans 16 amino acids. CDR3 loop: CASSQEPGGILDEQYF. The CDR3, as DNA: TGTGCCAGCAGCCAAGAACCCGGGGGAATTCTAGACGAGCAGTACTTC.

The chain is built from TRBV6-5 and TRBJ1-2; D not resolved. The CDR3 has 15 amino acids. Germline CDR1 reads MNHEY; CDR2 reads SVGAGI. The V gene lost 2 bases and the J gene lost 3 bases, with 13 bases spanning the gap. CDR3: CASSYGAQADYGYTF. In DNA, the CDR3 is TGTGCCAGCAGTTACGGAGCCCAAGCTGACTATGGCTACACCTTC.

The chain employs TRBV28 and TRBJ1-1; D remains unclear. The germline V and J ends were trimmed by 3 bases and 1 base, with 12 bases remaining between them. The length of the CDR3 is 15 residues. CDR1 MDHEN and CDR2 SYDVKM come from the germline V gene. This CDR3 reads CASSFSRGANTEAFF. CDR3 DNA sequence: TGTGCCAGCAGTTTTTCTCGGGGAGCGAACACTGAAGCTTTCTTT.

This sequence joins TRBV5-1 and TRBJ1-6, with D possibly TRBD1 on 6 matching bases. V lost 3 bases and J 7 bases, leaving 8 bases between the germline ends. Germline-derived CDR1 and CDR2 are SGHRS and YFSETQ. This CDR3 comprises 13 residues. The CDR3: CASSWQGNSPLHF. CDR3 nucleotides: TGCGCCAGCAGCTGGCAGGGGAATTCACCCCTCCACTTT.

This sequence joins TRBV6-5 and TRBJ2-1, with D unresolved. Trimming shortened V by 4 bases and J by 9 bases, and 13 bases separated the two germline ends. Germline-derived CDR1 and CDR2 are MNHEY and SVGAGI. The CDR3 has 13 amino acids. CDR3 bases: TGTGCCAGCAGTTGGCCCGACAACGGTGAGCAGTTCTTC. This gives the protein CASSWPDNGEQFF.

The rearrangement joins TRBV30 to TRBJ1-3; 7 positions agree with TRBD1. V shed 4 bases, J shed 0 bases, and the junction held 6 bases outside the gene matches. This CDR3 region has 15 residues. Per the germline V gene, CDR1 is GTSNPN and CDR2 is SVGIG (reference sequence). The CDR3, as DNA: TGTGCCTGGAAAAGGACAGGCTCCTCTGGAAACACCATATATTTT. It codes for CAWKRTGSSGNTIYF.